This entry describes one TCR beta chain. The sample is drawn from a study of shared clonotypes between healthy human individuals. Cells designated naive CD8 were CD45RO-negative and were positively selected for CCR7, with terminally differentiated effector memory CD45RA+ cells excluded. All of the donors resided in Nashville, Tennessee, and each was a Caucasian adult. The V end lost 3 bases, the J end lost 5 bases, and 11 bases lay between the germline ends. In germline, CDR1 is LNHNV, CDR2 YYDKDF (reference sequence). The CDR3 loop spans 14 amino acids. Libraries were prepared by immunoSEQ multiplex PCR; TCRdb keeps only in-frame clonotypes and omits some of them. The sample gives 2 million to 2.5 million clones, 85% to 95% of which show up once; under 2% is in the top ten.

What was sequenced was naive CD8+ T cells from PBMCs. This TCR came from a man younger than 35 in good health. Some clones in this sample may be carry-over from other donors' samples. This sequence joins TRBV15 and TRBJ2-1; D remains unclear. The CDR3 loop is CATSSLIHDNEQFF. The CDR3 DNA reads TGTGCCACCAGCAGCCTTATACACGACAATGAGCAGTTCTTC. Using reference TRBV15 and TRBJ2-1 for the parts outside the CDR3, the full variable domain is DAMVIQNPRYQVTQFGKPVTLSCSQTLNHNVMYWYQQKSSQAPKLLFHYYDKDFNNEADTPDNFQSRRPNTSFCFLDIRSPGLGDTAMYLCATSSLIHDNEQFFGPGTRLTVL.